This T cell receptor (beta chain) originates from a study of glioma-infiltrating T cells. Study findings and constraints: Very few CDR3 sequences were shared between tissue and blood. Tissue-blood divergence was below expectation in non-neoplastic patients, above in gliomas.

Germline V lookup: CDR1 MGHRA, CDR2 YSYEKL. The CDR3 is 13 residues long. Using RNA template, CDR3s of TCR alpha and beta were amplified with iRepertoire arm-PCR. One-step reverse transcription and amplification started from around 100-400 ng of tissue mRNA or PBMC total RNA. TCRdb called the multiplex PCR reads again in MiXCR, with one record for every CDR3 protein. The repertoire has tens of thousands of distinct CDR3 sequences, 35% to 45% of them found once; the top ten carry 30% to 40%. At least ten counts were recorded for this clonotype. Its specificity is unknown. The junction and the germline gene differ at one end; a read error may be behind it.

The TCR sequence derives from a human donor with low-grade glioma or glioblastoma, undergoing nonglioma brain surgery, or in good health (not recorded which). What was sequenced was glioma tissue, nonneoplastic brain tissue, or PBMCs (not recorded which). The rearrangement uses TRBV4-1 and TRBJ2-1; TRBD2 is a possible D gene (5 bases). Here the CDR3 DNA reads TGTGCCAGCAGCCCGGGGACCTACAATGAGCAGTTCTTC. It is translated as CASSPGTYNEQFF.